There are many counts of the clone carrying this T cell receptor (beta chain). Its specificity is not known. Germline and junction disagree at one end, which may indicate a read error. This CDR3 has 13 residues. This sample was taken from a study of metastatic and nonmetastatic thyroid tumors. Study-level information: The study looked at repertoires side by side in blood and in tumor or nodule tissue from malignant and benign thyroid patients.

TCRdb reanalyzed the PCR reads with MiXCR. The sample lists 50,000 or so clones; about 20% were seen once. Study conclusions and caveats: Benign nodules reportedly had significantly lower TCR beta diversity than malignant thyroid tumors in blood and tumor.

Thyroid surgery had not been preceded by any treatment in any patient. Sequencing was performed on blood. This chain joins TRBV12-3 or TRBV12-4 and TRBJ2-1; D not certain. This sequence originates from a male donor with papillary thyroid cancer or a benign thyroid nodule (not recorded which). Some clones in this sample may be carry-over from other donors' samples. In nucleotides, the CDR3 is TGTGCCAGCAGTCTCGACTCCGACAATGAGCAGTTCTTC. Protein sequence: CASSLDSDNEQFF.